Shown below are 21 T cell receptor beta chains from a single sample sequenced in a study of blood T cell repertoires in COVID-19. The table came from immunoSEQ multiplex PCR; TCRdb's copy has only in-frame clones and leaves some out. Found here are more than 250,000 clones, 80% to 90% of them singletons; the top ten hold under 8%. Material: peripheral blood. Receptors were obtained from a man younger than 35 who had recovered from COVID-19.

In nucleotides, the CDR3 is TGTGCCAGCAGTCTAGCGGGAGGGCCAACAGATACGCAGTATTTT. It specifies CASSLAGGPTDTQYF. This chain links TRBV2 with TRBJ2-3; the match to TRBD2 covers 12 bases. V lost 5 bases and J lost 3; bases outside the gene matches: 3. The CDR3 runs to 15 residues. CDR1 is SNHLY, CDR2 FYNNEI, per germline.

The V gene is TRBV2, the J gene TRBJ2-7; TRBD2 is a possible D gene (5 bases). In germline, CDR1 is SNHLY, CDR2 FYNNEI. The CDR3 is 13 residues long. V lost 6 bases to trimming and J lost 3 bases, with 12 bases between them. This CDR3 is CASRPAGYYEQYF. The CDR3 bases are TGTGCCAGCAGGCCGGCGGGCTACTACGAGCAGTACTTC.

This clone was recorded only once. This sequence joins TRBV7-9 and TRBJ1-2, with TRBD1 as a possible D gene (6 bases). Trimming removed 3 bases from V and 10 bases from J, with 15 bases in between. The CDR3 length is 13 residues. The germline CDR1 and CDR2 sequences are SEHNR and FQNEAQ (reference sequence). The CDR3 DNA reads TGTGCCAGCAGCTTCCCCACTCGGGACAACTACACCTTC. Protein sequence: CASSFPTRDNYTF.

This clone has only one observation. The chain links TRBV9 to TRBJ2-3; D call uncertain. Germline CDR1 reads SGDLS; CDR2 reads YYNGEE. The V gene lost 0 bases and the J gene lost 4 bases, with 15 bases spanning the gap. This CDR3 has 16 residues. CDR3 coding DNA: TGTGCCAGCAGCGTAGGTGGCGGAAAATGGGCAGATACGCAGTATTTT. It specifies CASSVGGGKWADTQYF.

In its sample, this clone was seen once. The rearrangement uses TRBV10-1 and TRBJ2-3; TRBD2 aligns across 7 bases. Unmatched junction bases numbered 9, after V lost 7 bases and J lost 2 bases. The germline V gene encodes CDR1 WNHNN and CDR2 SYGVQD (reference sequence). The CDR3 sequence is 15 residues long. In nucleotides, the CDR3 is TGCGCCAGCAATGATCCCGGGGGGACCACAGATACGCAGTATTTT. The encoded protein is CASNDPGGTTDTQYF.

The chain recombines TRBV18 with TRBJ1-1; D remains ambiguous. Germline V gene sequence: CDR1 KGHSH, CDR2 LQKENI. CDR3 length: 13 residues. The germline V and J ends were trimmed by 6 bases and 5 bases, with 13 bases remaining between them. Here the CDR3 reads CASSPQEKTEAFF. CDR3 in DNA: TGTGCCAGCTCTCCCCAGGAAAAGACTGAAGCTTTCTTT.

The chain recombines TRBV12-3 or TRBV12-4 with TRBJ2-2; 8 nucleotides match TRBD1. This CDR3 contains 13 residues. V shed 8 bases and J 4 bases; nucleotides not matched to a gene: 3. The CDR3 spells CASGGQVTGELFF. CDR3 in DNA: TGTGCCAGCGGGGGACAGGTCACCGGGGAGCTGTTTTTT.

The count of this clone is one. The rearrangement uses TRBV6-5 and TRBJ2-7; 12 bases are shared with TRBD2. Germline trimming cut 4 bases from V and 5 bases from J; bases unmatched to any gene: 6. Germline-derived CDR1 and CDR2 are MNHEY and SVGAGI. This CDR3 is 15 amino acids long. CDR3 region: CASSSATSGSDEQYF. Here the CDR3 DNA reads TGTGCCAGCAGTTCCGCGACTAGCGGGAGCGACGAGCAGTACTTC.

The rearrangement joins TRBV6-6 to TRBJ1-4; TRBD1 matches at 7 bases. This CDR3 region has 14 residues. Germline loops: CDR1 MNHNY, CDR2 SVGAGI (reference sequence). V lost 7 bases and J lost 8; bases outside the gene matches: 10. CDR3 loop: CASTGQDLGEKLFF. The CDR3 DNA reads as TGTGCCAGCACCGGACAGGATTTAGGGGAAAAACTGTTTTTT.

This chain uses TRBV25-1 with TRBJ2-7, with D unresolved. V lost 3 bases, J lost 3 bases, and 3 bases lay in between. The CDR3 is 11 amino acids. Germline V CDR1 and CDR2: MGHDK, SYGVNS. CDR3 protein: CASSDYYEQYF. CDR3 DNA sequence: TGTGCCAGCAGTGACTACTACGAGCAGTACTTC.

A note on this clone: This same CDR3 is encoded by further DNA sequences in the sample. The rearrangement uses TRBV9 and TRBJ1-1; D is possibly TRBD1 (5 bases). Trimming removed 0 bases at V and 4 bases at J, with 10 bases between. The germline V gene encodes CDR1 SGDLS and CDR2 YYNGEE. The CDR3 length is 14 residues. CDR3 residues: CASSVAGGSTEAFF. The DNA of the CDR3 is TGTGCCAGCAGCGTAGCTGGGGGGAGCACTGAAGCTTTCTTT. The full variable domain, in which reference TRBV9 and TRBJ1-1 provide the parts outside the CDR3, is DSGVTQTPKHLITATGQRVTLRCSPRSGDLSVYWYQQSLDQGLQFLIQYYNGEERAKGNILERFSAQQFPDLHSELNLSSLELGDSALYFCASSVAGGSTEAFFGQGTRLTVV.

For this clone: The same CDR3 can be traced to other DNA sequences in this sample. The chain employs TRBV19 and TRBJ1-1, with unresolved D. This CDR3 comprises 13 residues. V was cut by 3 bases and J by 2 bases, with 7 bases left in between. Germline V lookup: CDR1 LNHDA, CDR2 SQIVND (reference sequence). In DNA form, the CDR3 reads TGTGCCAGTAGTATTTCAGTTAACACTGAAGCTTTCTTT. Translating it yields CASSISVNTEAFF.

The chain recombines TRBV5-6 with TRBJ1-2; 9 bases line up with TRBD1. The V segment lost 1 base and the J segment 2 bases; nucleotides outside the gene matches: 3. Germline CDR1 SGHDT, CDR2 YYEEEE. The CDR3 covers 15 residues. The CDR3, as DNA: TGTGCCAGCAGCTTGCCCGGACAGGGGAACTATGGCTACACCTTC. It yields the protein CASSLPGQGNYGYTF.

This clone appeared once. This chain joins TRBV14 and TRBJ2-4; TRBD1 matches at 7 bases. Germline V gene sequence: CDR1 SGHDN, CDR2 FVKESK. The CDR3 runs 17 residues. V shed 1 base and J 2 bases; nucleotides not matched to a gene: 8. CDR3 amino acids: CASSQAEGASSKNIQYF. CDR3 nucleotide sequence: TGTGCCAGCAGCCAAGCAGAGGGGGCCAGTTCCAAAAACATTCAGTACTTC.

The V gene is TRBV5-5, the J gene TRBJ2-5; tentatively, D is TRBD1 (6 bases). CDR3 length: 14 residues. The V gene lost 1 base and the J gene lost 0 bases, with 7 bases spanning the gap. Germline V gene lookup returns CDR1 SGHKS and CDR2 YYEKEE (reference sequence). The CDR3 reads CASSLTGYQETQYF. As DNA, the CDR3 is TGTGCCAGCAGCTTGACAGGGTACCAAGAGACCCAGTACTTC.

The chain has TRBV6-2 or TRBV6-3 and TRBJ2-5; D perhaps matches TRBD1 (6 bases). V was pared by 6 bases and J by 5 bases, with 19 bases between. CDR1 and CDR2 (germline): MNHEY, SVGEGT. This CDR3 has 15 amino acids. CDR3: CASSPRGGGLETQYF. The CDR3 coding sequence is TGTGCCAGCAGCCCCAGGGGCGGTGGGCTGGAGACCCAGTACTTC.

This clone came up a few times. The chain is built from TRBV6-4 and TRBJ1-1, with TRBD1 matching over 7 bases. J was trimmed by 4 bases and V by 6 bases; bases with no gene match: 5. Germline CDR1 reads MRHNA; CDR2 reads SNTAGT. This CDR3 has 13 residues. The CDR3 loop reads CASSEQGSTEAFF. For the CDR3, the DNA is TGTGCCAGCAGCGAACAGGGGAGCACTGAAGCTTTCTTT.

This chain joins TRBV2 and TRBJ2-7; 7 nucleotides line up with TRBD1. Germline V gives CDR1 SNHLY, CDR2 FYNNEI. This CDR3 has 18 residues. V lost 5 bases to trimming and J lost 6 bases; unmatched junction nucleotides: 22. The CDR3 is CASSLPRPPQGSTVEQYF. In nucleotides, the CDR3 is TGTGCCAGCAGTTTGCCCAGGCCTCCACAGGGGTCTACGGTCGAGCAGTACTTC.

CDR3 in DNA: TGTGCCAGCAGCATGGGGAGTGAAGCTTTCTTT. This translates into CASSMGSEAFF. The gene calls are TRBV12-3 or TRBV12-4 and TRBJ1-1; D is uncertain. Trimming stripped 6 bases from V and 7 bases from J, with 9 bases between. There are 11 residues in the CDR3.

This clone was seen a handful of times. CDR3 loop: CASSITGMNTEAFF. CDR3 DNA: TGCGCCAGCAGCATAACGGGGATGAACACTGAAGCTTTCTTT. This chain uses TRBV5-1 with TRBJ1-1; D ambiguous. The germline V gene has CDR1 SGHRS and CDR2 YFSETQ. CDR3 size: 14 residues. V lost 4 bases to trimming and J lost 0 bases, with 10 bases between them.

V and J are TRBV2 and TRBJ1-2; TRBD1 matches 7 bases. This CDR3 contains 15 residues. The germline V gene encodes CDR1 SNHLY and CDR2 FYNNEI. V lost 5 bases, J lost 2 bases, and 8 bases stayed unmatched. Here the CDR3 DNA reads TGTGCCAGCAGTACGACGACAGGGTTGAACTATGGCTACACCTTC. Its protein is CASSTTTGLNYGYTF.